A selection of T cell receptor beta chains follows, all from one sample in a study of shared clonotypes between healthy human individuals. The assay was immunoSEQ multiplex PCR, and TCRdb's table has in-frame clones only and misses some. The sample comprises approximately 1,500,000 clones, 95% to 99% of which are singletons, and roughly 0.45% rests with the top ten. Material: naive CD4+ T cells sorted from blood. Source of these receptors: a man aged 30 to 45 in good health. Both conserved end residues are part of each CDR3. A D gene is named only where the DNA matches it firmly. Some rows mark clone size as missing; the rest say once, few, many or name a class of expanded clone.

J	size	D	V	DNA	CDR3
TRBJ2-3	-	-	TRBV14	TGTGCCAGCAGCCAAGATGTAGGGCATACGCAGTATTTT	CASSQDVGHTQYF
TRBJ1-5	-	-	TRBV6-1	TGTGCCAGCAGTGAGGCTCTTTATAGCAATCAGCCCCAGCATTTT	CASSEALYSNQPQHF
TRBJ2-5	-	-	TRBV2	TGTGCCAGCAAACCTCCACAAGAGACCCAGTACTTC	CASKPPQETQYF
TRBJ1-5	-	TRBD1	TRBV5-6	TGTGCCAGCAGCATTGGAACAGGGGGGACAAATCAGCCCCAGCATTTT	CASSIGTGGTNQPQHF
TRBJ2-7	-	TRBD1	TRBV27	TGTGCCAGCAGTCGACAGGGAGTTGACGAGCAGTACTTC	CASSRQGVDEQYF
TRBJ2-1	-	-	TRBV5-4	TGTGCCAGCAGCTTGGACAAGGTTAAGCAGTTCTTC	CASSLDKVKQFF
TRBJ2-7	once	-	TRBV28	TGTGCCAGCAGACTAGCTCTCGTAGGGAGCGCCGAGCAGTACTTC	CASRLALVGSAEQYF
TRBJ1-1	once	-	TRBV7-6	TGTGCCAGCAGCCCGGAGGGTAGGCGATACACTGAAGCTTTCTTT	CASSPEGRRYTEAFF
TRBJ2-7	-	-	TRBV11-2	TGTGCCAGCAGAAGAGGGCTAGGGGAAAACGAGCAGTACTTC	CASRRGLGENEQYF
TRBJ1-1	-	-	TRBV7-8	TGTGCCAGCAGCTTACGGGGGACCGGGGGGCGGACTGAAGCTTTCTTT	CASSLRGTGGRTEAFF
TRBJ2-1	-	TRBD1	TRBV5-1	TGCGCCAGCAGCTTGGAGGGGGACAGGGGAGCACGCAATGAGCAGTTCTTC	CASSLEGDRGARNEQFF
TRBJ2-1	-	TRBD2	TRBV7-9	TGTGCCAGCAGTAACGGGGGACTAGCGGGGGAACTCAATGAGCAGTTCTTC	CASSNGGLAGELNEQFF
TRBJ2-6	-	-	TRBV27	TGTGCCAGCCTCCACTCTGGGGCCAACGTCCTGACTTTC	CASLHSGANVLTF
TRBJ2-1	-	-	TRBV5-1	TGCGCCAGCTGGGCGGGGCCCTCCTACAATGAGCAGTTCTTC	CASWAGPSYNEQFF
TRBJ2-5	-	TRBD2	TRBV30	TGTGCCAGGACTAGCGGGGGAGAGACCCAGTACTTC	CARTSGGETQYF
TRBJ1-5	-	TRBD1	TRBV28	TGTGCCAGCAGACCCACAGGGGATAGCAATCAGCCCCAGCATTTT	CASRPTGDSNQPQHF
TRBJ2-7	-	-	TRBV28	TGTGCCAGCAGTTTCAAGCCGGGGGTTAGTGAGCAGTACTTC	CASSFKPGVSEQYF
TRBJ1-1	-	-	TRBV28	TGTGCCAGCCTAAGGGTGAACACTGAAGCTTTCTTT	CASLRVNTEAFF
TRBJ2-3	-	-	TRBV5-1	TGCGCCAGCAGGGGGCTCGAGCGCGGCGATACGCAGTATTTT	CASRGLERGDTQYF
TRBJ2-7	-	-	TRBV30	TGTGCCTGTACAAGCCGTCTCCACTACGAGCAGTACTTC	CACTSRLHYEQYF
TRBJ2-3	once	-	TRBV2	TGTGCCAGCGTGGGCAGCGCCCGCACAGATACGCAGTATTTT	CASVGSARTDTQYF
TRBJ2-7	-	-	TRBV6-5	TGTGCCAGCAGTTTCCGCCCGGTTTCGGTCTACGAGCAGTACTTC	CASSFRPVSVYEQYF
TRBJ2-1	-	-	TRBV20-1	TGCAGTGCTCCGGAGACACGAGAGCAGTTCTTC	CSAPETREQFF
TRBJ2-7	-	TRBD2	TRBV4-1	TGCGCCAGCAGCCAAGGACTAGCGGCCGGGAAAGAGCGGTCCGAGCAGTACTTC	CASSQGLAAGKERSEQYF
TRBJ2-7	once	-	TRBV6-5	TGTGCCAGCAGTTACTCGACTAACTCCTACGAGCAGTACTTC	CASSYSTNSYEQYF
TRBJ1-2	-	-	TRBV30	TGTGCCTGGAGTCGCCGAGAAACTGGCTACACCTTC	CAWSRRETGYTF
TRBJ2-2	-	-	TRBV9	TGTGCCAGCAGCGTAGCTCGATACACCGGGGAGCTGTTTTTT	CASSVARYTGELFF
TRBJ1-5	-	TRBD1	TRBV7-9	TGTGCCAGCAGCTTAGATGGGGCGTCTGGCAGGGGGCGGGATCAGCCCCAGCATTTT	CASSLDGASGRGRDQPQHF
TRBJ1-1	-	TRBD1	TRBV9	TGTGCCAGCAGCGGACACGGGACAGCCGGTGAAGCTTTCTTT	CASSGHGTAGEAFF
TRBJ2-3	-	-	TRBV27	TGTGCCAGCGGTAGCCCAGATACGCAGTATTTT	CASGSPDTQYF
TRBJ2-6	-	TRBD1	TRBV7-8	TGTGCCAGCAGCTTAACGAACAGGGGTCGCAGCTCTGGGGCCAACGTCCTGACTTTC	CASSLTNRGRSSGANVLTF
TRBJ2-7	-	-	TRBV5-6	TGTGCCAGCAGCCATACGGAGGGCCGTTGGTACGAGCAGTACTTC	CASSHTEGRWYEQYF
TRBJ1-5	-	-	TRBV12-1	TGTGCCAGCAGCGCATCCAGGGAATTTAGCAATCAGCCCCAGCATTTT	CASSASREFSNQPQHF
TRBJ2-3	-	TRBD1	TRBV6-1	TGTGCCAGCACCTTGGACAGGGGACCCACAGATACGCAGTATTTT	CASTLDRGPTDTQYF
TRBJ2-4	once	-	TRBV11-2	TGTGCCAGCAGCTTAGACCGGGTGGACATTCAGTACTTC	CASSLDRVDIQYF
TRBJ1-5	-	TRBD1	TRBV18	TGTGCCAGCTCACCAGGGACAGGGGAATATAGCAATCAGCCCCAGCATTTT	CASSPGTGEYSNQPQHF
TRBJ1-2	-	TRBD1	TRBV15	TGTGCCACCAGCAGAGTGGGACAGGGGGATTATGGCTACACCTTC	CATSRVGQGDYGYTF
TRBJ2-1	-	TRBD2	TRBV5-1	TGCGCCAGCAGCTGGAGGTCGACTAGCGGGATGGTGAATAGTGAGCAGTTCTTC	CASSWRSTSGMVNSEQFF
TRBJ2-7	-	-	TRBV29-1	TGCAGCGTTTACAGGGAACCCTACGAGCAGTACTTC	CSVYREPYEQYF
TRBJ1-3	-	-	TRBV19	TGTGCCAGTACCGTTGACAGGTCCTCTGGAAACACCATATATTTT	CASTVDRSSGNTIYF
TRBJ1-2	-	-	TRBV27	TGTGCCAGCAGTCCGGACGGTCCCAGTGGCTACACCTTC	CASSPDGPSGYTF
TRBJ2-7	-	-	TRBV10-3	TGTGCCATCAGTGATGGGGGTTACGAGCAGTACTTC	CAISDGGYEQYF
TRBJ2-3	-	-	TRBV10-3	TGTGCCATCAGTGAAAGGTTACAGGGTGAGGTGTTGACAGATACGCAGTATTTT	CAISERLQGEVLTDTQYF
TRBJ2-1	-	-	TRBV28	TGTGCCAGCAGTTCCCCGACAGGGTTCGCGGGAGCTTACAATGAGCAGTTCTTC	CASSSPTGFAGAYNEQFF
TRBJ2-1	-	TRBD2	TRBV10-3	TGTGCCATCAGTGCTCTAGCGGGAGGGCCGAATGAGCAGTTCTTC	CAISALAGGPNEQFF
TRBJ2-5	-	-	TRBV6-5	TGTGCCAGCAGTTACAGGGTCAGAGGGAGAGGGAGCCAGTACTTC	CASSYRVRGRGSQYF
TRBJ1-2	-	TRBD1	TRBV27	TGTGCCAGCAGTCGACAGGGGGCTGGCTACACCTTC	CASSRQGAGYTF
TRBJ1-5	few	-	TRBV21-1	TGTGCCAGCAGCGCGTTCAGGGTTCAGCCCCAGCATTTT	CASSAFRVQPQHF
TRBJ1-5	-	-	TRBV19	TGTGCCAGTAGTGTACACAGGCCCAGCAATCAGCCCCAGCATTTT	CASSVHRPSNQPQHF
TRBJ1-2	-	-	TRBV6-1	TGTGCCAGCAGACAGGGTAGCTATGGCTACACCTTC	CASRQGSYGYTF
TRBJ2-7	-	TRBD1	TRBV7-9	TGTGCCAGCAGCTTAGTATTCCTCCGGGACAGGACTTCCTACGAGCAGTACTTC	CASSLVFLRDRTSYEQYF
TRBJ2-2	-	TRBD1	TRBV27	TGTGCCAGCAGTTTGGGACGACCGGGACAGCCTCGATGGGGGGAGCTGTTTTTT	CASSLGRPGQPRWGELFF
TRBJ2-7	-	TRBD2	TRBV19	TGTGCCAGTAGTACGACTAGCGGGAGGGCCTCCGAGCAGTACTTC	CASSTTSGRASEQYF
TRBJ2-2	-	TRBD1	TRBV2	TGTGCCAGCAGTGGGGACAGCACCGGGGAGCTGTTTTTT	CASSGDSTGELFF
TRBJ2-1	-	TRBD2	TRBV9	TGTGCCAGCAACCCGGGACTAGCGGGGTACAATGAGCAGTTCTTC	CASNPGLAGYNEQFF
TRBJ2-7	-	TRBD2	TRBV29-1	TGCAGCGTTGTGCGGGGGAACTACGAGCAGTACTTC	CSVVRGNYEQYF
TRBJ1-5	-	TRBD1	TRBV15	TGTGCCACCAGCAGATACGGACAGGGCCAGGGAAATCAGCCCCAGCATTTT	CATSRYGQGQGNQPQHF
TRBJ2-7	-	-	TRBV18	TGTGCCAGCTCACCAGGTTCGCGCAGGGCAGGCGAGCAGTACTTC	CASSPGSRRAGEQYF